This is a list of T cell receptor beta chains from one sample in a study of OX40 agonist ivuxolimab in advanced cancers. This table comes from immunoSEQ multiplex PCR, and its TCRdb copy is limited to in-frame clones, with some not included. The sample lists fewer than 90,000 clones; almost 90% were seen once. The sequencing used CD4+ or CD8+ T cells sorted from blood, collected in a trial of the OX40 agonist ivuxolimab. These receptors were collected from an adult with an advanced solid tumor such as melanoma, head and neck, liver or kidney cancer. Both conserved end residues are part of each CDR3. The D gene is left open where the match is weak. Expanded clones are given a class, and other clones once, few, many or no size at all.

abundance,v_gene,j_gene,d_gene,CDR3nt,CDR3aa
.,TRBV28,TRBJ2-7,.,TGTGCCAGCAGTTTTCATCCTAGCGTGACCTACGAGCAGTACTTC,CASSFHPSVTYEQYF
.,TRBV15,TRBJ1-1,.,TGTGCCACCAGCTGGACGGGGAACACTGAAGCTTTCTTT,CATSWTGNTEAFF
.,TRBV28,TRBJ1-3,.,TGTGCCAGCGTAACCTGGGCTGGGGTTGCTGGAAACACCATATATTTT,CASVTWAGVAGNTIYF
.,TRBV7-3,TRBJ2-2,TRBD1,TGTGCCAGCAGCTTAGACAGGGGTGTAACCGGGGAGCTGTTTTTT,CASSLDRGVTGELFF
.,TRBV19,TRBJ2-3,TRBD2,TGTGCCAGTAGTGCTAGCGGGCCCCAAGGAGATACGCAGTATTTT,CASSASGPQGDTQYF
.,TRBV6-5,TRBJ2-7,TRBD2,TGTGCCAGTCAACCCGGGACTACAGCCTACGAGCAGTACTTC,CASQPGTTAYEQYF
.,TRBV7-2,TRBJ2-1,TRBD2,TGTGCCAGCAGCTTGGGAAGGGCCCGGACTAGCGGGAGCGTGATCTTC,CASSLGRARTSGSVIF
few,TRBV18,TRBJ1-1,.,TGTGCCAGCTCACCACCTCAGGTGGGCACTGAAGCTTTCTTT,CASSPPQVGTEAFF
.,TRBV28,TRBJ2-7,.,TGTGCCAGCAGTGCCCGGGACATTTCCTACGAGCAGTACTTC,CASSARDISYEQYF
.,TRBV30,TRBJ2-2,.,TGTGCCTGGAGTAGGAGCAACACCGGGGAGCTGTTTTTT,CAWSRSNTGELFF
.,TRBV28,TRBJ1-2,.,TGTGCCAGCAGTTTGCGGACCGGACGGGGCTACACCTTC,CASSLRTGRGYTF
.,TRBV7-3,TRBJ2-1,.,TGTGCCAGCAGCTTAGGGCCCAATAATGAGCAGTTCTTC,CASSLGPNNEQFF
.,TRBV6-4,TRBJ2-3,TRBD2,TGTGCCAGCAGTGGTTCTGGGGGGACTAGGCCCAATAGGCACACAGATACGCAGTATTTT,CASSGSGGTRPNRHTDTQYF
.,TRBV7-3,TRBJ1-2,.,TGTGCCAGCAGCCCAACAGGAGACAGAAACTATGGCTACACCTTC,CASSPTGDRNYGYTF
.,TRBV30,TRBJ2-7,TRBD2,TGTGCCTGGAGACTAGCGGGAGCAACTCTCGAGCAGTACTTC,CAWRLAGATLEQYF
.,TRBV7-9,TRBJ1-1,.,TGTGCCAGCAGCTTAGCGATTAGGGACACTGAAGCTTTCTTT,CASSLAIRDTEAFF
.,TRBV2,TRBJ2-5,.,TGTGCCAGCAGTGAAGAGACCCAGTACTTC,CASSEETQYF
.,TRBV11-2,TRBJ1-2,.,TGTGCCAGCAGCTTAGATCAGGCAGTCTACACCTTC,CASSLDQAVYTF
.,TRBV5-1,TRBJ2-7,.,TGCGCCAGCAGCTTGGGACAGGCTAACGAGCAGTACTTC,CASSLGQANEQYF
few,TRBV5-1,TRBJ2-6,.,TGCGCCAGCAGCTTGGGTGGCGGTGGGGCCAACGTCCTGACTTTC,CASSLGGGGANVLTF
.,TRBV7-9,TRBJ2-2,.,TGTGCCAGCAGCTTTGGGGGAATGAGTACCGGGGAGCTGTTTTTT,CASSFGGMSTGELFF
once,TRBV4-2,TRBJ1-5,.,TGTGCCAGCAGCCAAGAGGGGGGGGATAGCAATCAGCCCCAGCATTTT,CASSQEGGDSNQPQHF
.,TRBV5-5,TRBJ1-1,.,TGTGCCAGCAGCTTATTTCGGGGGGGCACTGAAGCTTTCTTT,CASSLFRGGTEAFF
.,TRBV28,TRBJ2-5,.,TGTGCCAGCAGTTTCCTCAGGGATCGGGAGACCCAGTACTTC,CASSFLRDRETQYF
.,TRBV5-8,TRBJ1-3,TRBD1,TGTGCCAGCAGAAGGGACAGCGTCTCTGGAAACACCATATATTTT,CASRRDSVSGNTIYF
.,TRBV11-2,TRBJ1-4,.,TGTGCCAGCAGCTTAAACAGGGAAGTGGAAAAACTGTTTTTT,CASSLNREVEKLFF
.,TRBV7-3,TRBJ2-3,TRBD2,TGTGCCAGCAGCTTAACTAGCGGGATGGTGGATACGCAGTATTTT,CASSLTSGMVDTQYF
.,TRBV30,TRBJ1-1,TRBD1,TGTGCCTGGAAGGACAGGGGGAACACTGAAGCTTTCTTT,CAWKDRGNTEAFF
.,TRBV6-6,TRBJ1-2,TRBD1,TGTGCCAGCAGTTACGTCAGGGGGGAAATGGTACGTGGCTACACCTTC,CASSYVRGEMVRGYTF
.,TRBV7-6,TRBJ2-2,TRBD1,TGTGCCAGCAACAGGGGGACTGGGGCGACCGGGGAGCTGTTTTTT,CASNRGTGATGELFF
.,TRBV28,TRBJ2-7,TRBD2,TGTGCCAGCAGCCCCGGGGGGGCGCAAGGCTTCTACGAGCAGTACTTC,CASSPGGAQGFYEQYF
.,TRBV10-3,TRBJ1-3,.,TGTGCCATCAGTGAGTCCCCGGGCCGCTCTGGAAACACCATATATTTT,CAISESPGRSGNTIYF